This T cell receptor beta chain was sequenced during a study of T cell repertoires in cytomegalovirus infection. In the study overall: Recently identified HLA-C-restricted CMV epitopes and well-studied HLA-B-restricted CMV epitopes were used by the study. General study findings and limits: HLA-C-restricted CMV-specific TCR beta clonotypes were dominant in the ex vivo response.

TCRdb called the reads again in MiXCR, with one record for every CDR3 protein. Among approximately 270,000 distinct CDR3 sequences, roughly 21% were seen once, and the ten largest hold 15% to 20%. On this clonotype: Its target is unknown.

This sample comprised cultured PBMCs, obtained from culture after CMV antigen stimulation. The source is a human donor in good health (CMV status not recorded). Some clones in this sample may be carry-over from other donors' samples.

Written as DNA, the CDR3 is TGTGCCAGCAGTTCTGGACAGGGGGTGTTGTACGAGCAGTACTTC. This sequence encodes CASSSGQGVLYEQYF. V usage is TRBV6-5 and J usage is TRBJ2-7; 10 bases are shared with TRBD1. The length of the CDR3 is 15 residues. CDR1 and CDR2 (germline): MNHEY, SVGAGI. Trimming took 4 bases from V and 4 from J; bases not matched to a gene: 7.